Listed below are T cell receptor beta chains from one sample, sequenced in a study of cytomegalovirus exposure and HLA in healthy donors. Generated by immunoSEQ multiplex PCR, the TCRdb table keeps only in-frame clones and is missing some. Of more than 85,000 clones listed, nearly 80% are singletons. The sequencing sample was made of PBMCs. Receptors were obtained from a man aged 25-45 years in good health and CMV-seronegative. CDR3s include the opening cysteine and the closing phenylalanine or tryptophan. The order of the fields is clone size, D gene, J gene, V gene, CDR3 DNA, CDR3 protein. D genes are given only for firm matches. Rows may omit the clone size; those that give it use once, few, many or a size class.

size: NA
D: TRBD1
J: TRBJ1-2
V: TRBV5-6
DNA: TGTGCCAGCAGATCATCCCGGACAGGAGGCTATGGCTACACCTTC
CDR3: CASRSSRTGGYGYTF

size: few
D: TRBD1
J: TRBJ1-4
V: TRBV5-1
DNA: TGCGCCAGCAGCTTGGCCGGGACAGGCGGTGAAAAACTGTTTTTT
CDR3: CASSLAGTGGEKLFF

size: NA
D: TRBD2
J: TRBJ2-1
V: TRBV7-2
DNA: TGTGCCAGCAGCTTAGTTGCTAGCGGGTGGAATGAGCAGTTCTTC
CDR3: CASSLVASGWNEQFF

size: once
D: TRBD2
J: TRBJ2-3
V: TRBV7-8
DNA: TGTGCCAGCAGCAAGACGGGACTACCATCGGATACGCAGTATTTT
CDR3: CASSKTGLPSDTQYF

size: NA
D: NA
J: TRBJ1-3
V: TRBV7-6
DNA: TGTGCCAGCCCCGGAGACACCATATATTTT
CDR3: CASPGDTIYF

size: NA
D: TRBD1
J: TRBJ1-2
V: TRBV10-3
DNA: TGTGCCATCAGTGAGTCAGGGGGACAGGGGTACTATGGCTACACCTTC
CDR3: CAISESGGQGYYGYTF

size: NA
D: NA
J: TRBJ2-1
V: TRBV20-1
DNA: TGCAGTGCGGCCCCGGGCAATGAGCAGTTCTTC
CDR3: CSAAPGNEQFF

size: once
D: TRBD1
J: TRBJ2-7
V: TRBV7-2
DNA: TGTGCCAGCAGCCTCGGACAGGCGAGCTCCTACGAGCAGTACTTC
CDR3: CASSLGQASSYEQYF

size: few
D: TRBD1
J: TRBJ2-2
V: TRBV7-9
DNA: TGTGCCAGCAGCCGGACAGGGGCCGGGGAGCTGTTTTTT
CDR3: CASSRTGAGELFF

size: NA
D: NA
J: TRBJ2-3
V: TRBV5-1
DNA: TGCGCCAGCAGCTTGGTAACAGATACGCAGTATTTT
CDR3: CASSLVTDTQYF

size: few
D: TRBD1
J: TRBJ1-1
V: TRBV18
DNA: TGTGCCAGCTCACGGACAGGCGCTGAAGCTTTCTTT
CDR3: CASSRTGAEAFF

size: NA
D: NA
J: TRBJ1-1
V: TRBV7-9
DNA: TGTGCCAGCAGCTTAGGTTGGGGCGGAGCTTTCTTT
CDR3: CASSLGWGGAFF

size: NA
D: TRBD2
J: TRBJ2-1
V: TRBV2
DNA: TGTGCCAGCAGTCAGGCGGGGGACTACAATGAGCAGTTCTTC
CDR3: CASSQAGDYNEQFF

size: NA
D: TRBD1
J: TRBJ2-7
V: TRBV9
DNA: TGTGCCAGCAACTCCGGGACAGGGTATTCCGAGCAGTACTTC
CDR3: CASNSGTGYSEQYF

size: NA
D: TRBD1
J: TRBJ1-5
V: TRBV19
DNA: TGTGCCAGTAGCCGTCCACCCCATTTTCGGGACAGGGGGCGCTCGGGCAATCAGCCCCAGCATTTT
CDR3: CASSRPPHFRDRGRSGNQPQHF

size: NA
D: NA
J: TRBJ2-7
V: TRBV21-1
DNA: TGTGCCAGCAGCGAGGGACAGGGCTGTAGCTACGAGCAGTACTTC
CDR3: CASSEGQGCSYEQYF

size: once
D: TRBD1
J: TRBJ2-6
V: TRBV5-5
DNA: TGTGCCAGCAGCTTCACCCCGGGACAGAGCTCTGGGGCCAACGTCCTGACTTTC
CDR3: CASSFTPGQSSGANVLTF

size: NA
D: TRBD2
J: TRBJ2-7
V: TRBV6-1
DNA: TGTGCCAGCAGCGAACCGGGACTAGGGTCTCTCGAGCAGTACTTC
CDR3: CASSEPGLGSLEQYF

size: NA
D: TRBD1
J: TRBJ2-3
V: TRBV27
DNA: TGTGCCAGCATCCCCGTTCGGACAGGGGGGAGCACAGATACGCAGTATTTT
CDR3: CASIPVRTGGSTDTQYF

size: NA
D: NA
J: TRBJ1-5
V: TRBV27
DNA: TGTGCCAGCAGTTTATCTGCGGGGCCCCAGCATTTT
CDR3: CASSLSAGPQHF

size: NA
D: NA
J: TRBJ2-7
V: TRBV14
DNA: TGTGCCAGCAGCCACTACGGGCAGTACTTC
CDR3: CASSHYGQYF

size: once
D: NA
J: TRBJ2-7
V: TRBV7-9
DNA: TGTGCCAGCAAACCCGATGGTGGGAGATTTTCCGAGCAGTACTTC
CDR3: CASKPDGGRFSEQYF

size: NA
D: TRBD1
J: TRBJ1-3
V: TRBV5-5
DNA: TGTGCCAGCAGCTTGGGACAGGGTACTGGAAACACCATATATTTT
CDR3: CASSLGQGTGNTIYF

size: few
D: TRBD1
J: TRBJ2-7
V: TRBV4-3
DNA: TGCGCCAGCAGCCAAACCGGGACAGACTACGAGCAGTACTTC
CDR3: CASSQTGTDYEQYF

size: NA
D: TRBD1
J: TRBJ2-7
V: TRBV28
DNA: TGTGCCAGCAGTTTGCTCGAGACAGGGGTTATGAGCGAGCAGTACTTC
CDR3: CASSLLETGVMSEQYF

size: few
D: TRBD1
J: TRBJ2-5
V: TRBV27
DNA: TGTGCCAGCAGTTTGGATGGGACAGGGGGCATGGAGACCCAGTACTTC
CDR3: CASSLDGTGGMETQYF

size: few
D: TRBD1
J: TRBJ2-6
V: TRBV27
DNA: TGTGCCAGCAGTCGAAAACAGGGGCTGGGAAGCTCTGGGGCCAACGTCCTGACTTTC
CDR3: CASSRKQGLGSSGANVLTF

size: NA
D: NA
J: TRBJ1-5
V: TRBV6-5
DNA: TGTGCCAGCAGTAACAGCCATTATCAGCCCCAGCATTTT
CDR3: CASSNSHYQPQHF

size: once
D: TRBD1
J: TRBJ1-4
V: TRBV7-6
DNA: TGTGCCAGCAGCCGACCAAACACAGGGGGCTCGAATGAAAAACTGTTTTTT
CDR3: CASSRPNTGGSNEKLFF